This TCR beta chain came from a study of shared clonotypes between healthy human individuals (dated by TCRdb to the early 2020s). Regarding the study in general: The cohort comprised a couple of women and three men aged 18 to 49 years. For each donor, CD4 naive and CD4 memory were each run on three plates, CD8 naive on two plates, and CD8 memory on one plate. Blood TCR repertoires of roughly five healthy adults were deeply sequenced to estimate repertoire size and the extent of clonotype sharing between individuals. To increase sequencing depth and limit assay-specific biases, different laboratories used diverse techniques to prepare libraries and sequence TCR repertoires. Leukapheresis yielded between about 0.85 and 10 billion PBMCs per donor. What the authors observed across the whole study: The small number of donors limited the genetic and exposure-history diversity represented. When several donors were compared, the shared fraction of clonotypes was around 5% for naive CD4, 3.5% to 4% for naive CD8, 2.3% for memory CD4, and 0.3% to 0.5% for memory CD8. Clonotypes shared by all four sorted-subset donors showed higher generation probabilities than non-shared clonotypes. Sampling was limited to blood, and TCR repertoires in tissue likely differ from TCR repertoires in blood. Larger estimated clonotype richness was generally found for naive subsets than for memory subsets. Based on pairwise subsampling, the degree of clonotype sharing among donors was expected to be affected by sequencing depth. Incomplete sequencing was indicated by rarefaction of sorted-subset datasets, despite the large sequencing depth.

Points on this clone: Its binding antigen is unknown. It has no much larger one-base neighbor in the sample; base qualities were not kept.

The junction carries 10 bases between V and J, which are trimmed by 6 bases and 4 bases respectively. The CDR3 spans 13 residues, from the cysteine through the phenylalanine. This entry keeps only the CDR3 DNA: 39 bases, framed from base 1. CDR1 WNHNN and CDR2 SYGVQD are derived from the germline V gene (reference sequence). TCR CDR3 regions were amplified from genomic DNA by multiplex PCR using the deep immunoSEQ assay. For each cell subset, the extracted genomic DNA was distributed evenly across all wells of several immunoSEQ 96-well plates, and each plate served as one replicate. For sorted subsets, around 200 ng genomic DNA, equal to 30,000 to 35,000 T cell genomes, was loaded into each replicate PCR. Purified libraries were measured with a Qubit 3.0 fluorometer, size-checked on a Bioanalyzer 2100, and measured again with the KAPA Library Quantification kit. A separate single-read 150-cycle Illumina NextSeq 550 flow cell was used to sequence each immunoSEQ 96-well plate. Processing in the source paper ran as follows. Because the immunoSEQ output included only junctional sequences and no quality scores, the filtering could not be the same as the filtering used for full-length reads. Sequences were annotated with PyIR, a Python wrapper for IgBLAST v1.9, and V/J genes and CDR3 were assigned using IMGT germline references. Reads were filtered out if the reads had weak V/J assignments (E-value above 1e-6), no CDR3, stop codons, out-of-frame junctions, or ambiguous translated residues. V3J clonotypes were defined as sequences sharing an identical inferred V gene, J gene, and CDR3 amino acid sequence. Percentage overlap between repertoires was calculated by dividing the number of shared unique clonotypes by the size of the smaller repertoire. Richness of each repertoire was evaluated using RTK rarefaction, the Chao1 estimator, and Recon v2.1 estimates of unobserved clonotypes. Generation probabilities for all TCRbeta clonotypes obtained by the gDNA method from a handful of donors were computed using OLGA. Not all clones reach the TCRdb copy of this immuneACCESS table, which keeps in-frame sequences only. Checked studies attribute under half of the gap to unresolved V genes and leave the rest unexplained. The DNA gave D and trimming, while V, J and clone size come from that table. For this sample there are roughly 530,000 clones; 96% appear just once. 0.06% of the sample lies in the top ten.

Donors were healthy HIV-negative adults with no recently reported acute infections or vaccinations. All donors were Caucasian adults living in Nashville, Tennessee, USA. CD4+ T cells were enriched by magnetic negative selection; naive cells were then positively selected on CD45RA, and the negative fraction formed the memory subset. After blood collection by leukapheresis, PBMCs were isolated using Ficoll-Histopaque density gradient centrifugation and then cryopreserved in the vapor phase of liquid nitrogen. Purity and quantity of every magnetically sorted T cell population were checked by analytical flow cytometry. Genomic DNA was isolated from each sorted fraction and quantified by UV absorbance on a Nanodrop 2000c.

The sequence was obtained from a woman aged 30 to 39 in good health. Sequenced material: naive CD4+ T cells sorted from blood. The cell subset or site label, as the study defines it: CD45RA+ positively selected. The chain uses TRBV10-1 and TRBJ1-5; the D segment cannot be called with confidence. The DNA is as follows: TGCGCCAGCAGCCTCGGACTTAATCAGCCCCAGCATTTT. Translated, it reads CASSLGLNQPQHF.